Presented here are 2 T cell receptor beta chains from one specimen sequenced in a study of T cell clonality in common variable immunodeficiency. This table comes from immunoSEQ multiplex PCR, and its TCRdb copy is limited to in-frame clones, with some not included. The sample is made up of about 81,000 clones, none counted only once. The sample comprised peripheral blood mononuclear cells. The receptor set was obtained from a person aged 18 to 70 in good health.

This clone was found many times. The read gets to within 3 residues of the CDR3 end, and the germline J gene fills in the rest. V is TRBV7-8 and J is TRBJ1-5; 7 positions match TRBD1. CDR1 and CDR2 from the germline V gene are SGHVS and FQNEAQ. This CDR3 is built from 16 residues. V gave up 4 bases and J gave up 0 bases; unmatched junction bases: 6. Incomplete CDR3 DNA: TGTGCCAGCAGCTCCACTCGACAGGGTAGCAATCAGCCC. It codes for CASSSTRQGSNQP. The full-length CDR3 reads as CASSSTRQGSNQPQHF.

A few counts support this clone. Read data end 3 residues before the CDR3 end; the end is taken from the germline J gene. The chain joins TRBV19 to TRBJ2-7, with 12 bases that match TRBD2. Germline-derived CDR1 and CDR2 are LNHDA and SQIVND (reference sequence). V dropped 3 bases and J dropped 5; count of bases not matched to a gene: 14. This CDR3 is built from 18 residues. CDR3 in amino acids: CASSIGLAGGPVADEQYF. The DNA read from the CDR3 is TGTGCCAGTAGTATTGGTCTAGCGGGAGGGCCGGTTGCCGACGAG.